This passage covers 31 T cell receptor beta chains from one sample sequenced in a study of blood T cell repertoires in COVID-19. Repertoires were generated with immunoSEQ multiplex PCR, while TCRdb's copy carries only in-frame clones and drops some. The data contain more than 200,000 clones, more than 75% of them singletons. The specimen sequenced was peripheral blood. The receptors stem from a man aged 50 to 60 with acute or convalescent COVID-19.

The V gene is TRBV6-6, the J gene TRBJ1-6; possible D gene TRBD1, 5 bases. V lost 7 bases, J lost 10 bases, and 14 bases lay in between. The germline V gene has CDR1 MNHNY and CDR2 SVGAGI (reference sequence). There are 13 residues in the CDR3. CDR3 bases: TGTGCCAGCATTGGGGGGAGCGGGTCACCCCTCCACTTT. Protein sequence: CASIGGSGSPLHF.

The genes are TRBV4-1 and TRBJ1-1; perhaps TRBD1 as D (5 bases). V shed 0 bases and J shed 0 bases, with 17 bases lying between them. The CDR3 spans 18 residues. Germline V gene data show CDR1 as MGHRA and CDR2 as YSYEKL. In DNA, the CDR3 is TGCGCCAGCAGCCAAGATCTTGGGGCAGGCGTAATGAACACTGAAGCTTTCTTT. Encoded protein: CASSQDLGAGVMNTEAFF.

This sequence joins TRBV5-8 and TRBJ2-1; 14 nucleotides line up with TRBD2. The CDR3 spans 20 residues. J lost 0 bases, V lost 4 bases, and 12 bases had no gene match. Germline V gene sequence: CDR1 SGHTS, CDR2 YDEGEE. In DNA, the CDR3 is TGTGCCAGCAGCCCTCTACGGACTAGCGGGGGGCGGTACTCCTACAATGAGCAGTTCTTC. Its translation: CASSPLRTSGGRYSYNEQFF.

The chain couples TRBV19 to TRBJ1-1; D is uncertain. The V gene's germline CDR1 is LNHDA and CDR2 SQIVND (reference sequence). The CDR3 contains 13 residues. Trimming took off 6 bases at V and 0 bases at J, with 8 bases between the two ends. The CDR3 DNA reads TGTGCCAGTAGGTGGCAGATGAACACTGAAGCTTTCTTT. This encodes CASRWQMNTEAFF. Full variable domain (outside the CDR3, taken from reference TRBV19 and TRBJ1-1): DGGITQSPKYLFRKEGQNVTLSCEQNLNHDAMYWYRQDPGQGLRLIYYSQIVNDFQKGDIAEGYSVSREKKESFPLTVTSAQKNPTAFYLCASRWQMNTEAFFGQGTRLTVV.

The chain has TRBV2 and TRBJ1-3; TRBD1 might be the D (5 bases). Germline V CDR1 and CDR2: SNHLY, FYNNEI. CDR3 length equals 17 residues. The ends were cut back, 0 bases at V and 4 bases at J, with 16 bases in the middle. The CDR3 nucleotides read TGTGCCAGCAGTGAAGCGCTTGGGGGGGGATCCGGAAACACCATATATTTT. Encoded protein: CASSEALGGGSGNTIYF.

V gene TRBV19 combines with J gene TRBJ1-5; D perhaps matches TRBD1 (5 bases). Germline V gives CDR1 LNHDA, CDR2 SQIVND (reference sequence). The CDR3 totals 14 residues. V lost 6 bases and J lost 1, with 10 bases in between. The CDR3 bases are TGTGCCAGTAGAGACAGTTTAAGCAATCAGCCCCAGCATTTT. This sequence encodes CASRDSLSNQPQHF.

The rearrangement joins TRBV7-9 to TRBJ1-1; 7 bases line up with TRBD1. The germline CDR1 and CDR2 sequences are SEHNR and FQNEAQ (reference sequence). The CDR3 loop spans 15 amino acids. Germline trimming cut 2 bases from V and 4 bases from J; bases unmatched to any gene: 7. CDR3 in amino acids: CASSLRQTGATEAFF. The CDR3 DNA follows: TGTGCCAGCAGCTTACGTCAAACAGGGGCCACTGAAGCTTTCTTT. The full variable domain, with the rest looked up from reference TRBV7-9 and TRBJ1-1, is DTGVSQNPRHKITKRGQNVTFRCDPISEHNRLYWYRQTLGQGPEFLTYFQNEAQLEKSRLLSDRFSAERPKGSFSTLEIQRTEQGDSAMYLCASSLRQTGATEAFFGQGTRLTVV.

This clone was seen only a few times. The CDR3 protein is CASSPKGNSGTGGTEQYF. CDR3 DNA: TGTGCCAGCTCACCCAAAGGAAACAGCGGAACAGGCGGGACCGAGCAGTACTTC. The chain links TRBV18 to TRBJ2-7, with D possibly TRBD2 on 6 matching bases. Deletions cut 3 bases from V and 6 bases from J, with 27 bases between. Germline CDR1 and CDR2: KGHSH and LQKENI. This CDR3 contains 18 residues. The full variable domain, completed using reference TRBV18 and TRBJ2-7, is NAGVMQNPRHLVRRRGQEARLRCSPMKGHSHVYWYRQLPEEGLKFMVYLQKENIIDESGMPKERFSAEFPKEGPSILRIQQVVRGDSAAYFCASSPKGNSGTGGTEQYFGPGTRLTVT.

This CDR3 is CASSDRGRGTEAFF. CDR3 nucleotide sequence: TGTGCCAGTAGTGACAGGGGGCGGGGTACTGAAGCTTTCTTT. This chain connects TRBV19 to TRBJ1-1; TRBD1 matches at 10 bases. With V trimmed by 5 bases and J by 5 bases, 5 bases remained unmatched. Germline V gene lookup returns CDR1 LNHDA and CDR2 SQIVND (reference sequence). The CDR3 has 14 amino acids.

The gene calls are TRBV11-2 and TRBJ1-3, with D hard to call. The length of the CDR3 is 15 residues. Germline-derived CDR1 and CDR2 are SGHAT and FQNNGV. Trimming removed 0 bases from V and 0 bases from J, with 6 bases in between. The CDR3 loop is CASSLDEASGNTIYF. In DNA form, the CDR3 reads TGTGCCAGCAGCTTAGACGAGGCCTCTGGAAACACCATATATTTT. Looking up the rest from reference TRBV11-2 and TRBJ1-3 gives the full variable domain: EAGVAQSPRYKIIEKRQSVAFWCNPISGHATLYWYQQILGQGPKLLIQFQNNGVVDDSQLPKDRFSAERLKGVDSTLKIQPAKLEDSAVYLCASSLDEASGNTIYFGEGSWLTVV.

This clone showed up just a few times. This chain connects TRBV5-1 to TRBJ1-4, with no clear D. Germline lookup yields CDR1 SGHRS and CDR2 YFSETQ. Trimming pared 0 bases from V and 3 bases from J, leaving 6 bases between. This CDR3 spans 14 amino acids. CDR3 DNA sequence: TGCGCCAGCAGCTTGGTGTCGGCTAATGAAAAACTGTTTTTT. Protein product: CASSLVSANEKLFF. The variable domain in full, with the rest retrieved from reference TRBV5-1 and TRBJ1-4, is KAGVTQTPRYLIKTRGQQVTLSCSPISGHRSVSWYQQTPGQGLQFLFEYFSETQRNKGNFPGRFSGRQFSNSRSEMNVSTLELGDSALYLCASSLVSANEKLFFGSGTQLSVL.

This chain links TRBV6-5 with TRBJ2-7; perhaps TRBD1 as D (5 bases). Trimming cost V 6 bases and J 11 bases, with 17 bases left between them. The CDR3 loop spans 12 amino acids. CDR1 is MNHEY and CDR2 is SVGAGI in the germline V gene. The CDR3 protein is CASRHFPGREYF. The CDR3 DNA sequence: TGTGCCAGCAGACACTTCCCCGGCAGGGAGTACTTC.

The chain carries TRBV6-5 and TRBJ1-6, with TRBD1 matching over 9 bases. The CDR3 consists of 15 residues. The germline CDR1 and CDR2 sequences are MNHEY and SVGAGI. With V trimmed by 6 bases and J by 5 bases, 5 bases remained unmatched. CDR3 DNA: TGTGCCAGCAGAGGGGACAGGGCTAATAATTCACCCCTCCACTTT. Its translation is CASRGDRANNSPLHF.

The V call is TRBV10-1, the J call TRBJ2-4; 12 bases match TRBD2. V gave up 5 bases and J gave up 0 bases; unmatched junction bases: 8. This CDR3 has 18 residues. Germline CDR1 and CDR2: WNHNN and SYGVQD (reference sequence). The CDR3 spells CASSSGTSGSVAKNIQYF. DNA for the CDR3: TGCGCCAGCAGTTCCGGGACTAGCGGGTCCGTAGCCAAAAACATTCAGTACTTC.

The gene calls are TRBV11-2 and TRBJ2-5, with a weak D call TRBD1 (6 bases). CDR1 is SGHAT, CDR2 FQNNGV, per germline. The CDR3 consists of 14 residues. V was clipped by 3 bases and J by 5 bases, with 13 bases between them. CDR3 region: CASSFRGQGETQYF. In DNA, the CDR3 is TGTGCCAGCAGCTTTAGGGGCCAGGGGGAGACCCAGTACTTC.

The chain combines TRBV6-5 with TRBJ2-7; 8 nucleotides match TRBD1. Trimming removed 2 bases from V and 5 bases from J; junction bases left unmatched: 2. Germline V gene sequence: CDR1 MNHEY, CDR2 SVGAGI. This CDR3 has 13 amino acids. The CDR3 region is CASSYDRGNEQYF. The CDR3 DNA follows: TGTGCCAGCAGTTACGACAGGGGCAACGAGCAGTACTTC.

The chain combines TRBV28 with TRBJ2-7, with 7 bases lining up with TRBD1. Germline V gives CDR1 MDHEN, CDR2 SYDVKM. Trimming took 2 bases from V and 7 from J; bases not matched to a gene: 17. This CDR3 contains 17 residues. CDR3 nucleotides: TGTGCCAGCAGTTTAAATATGGCGACAGGGTCCTTTTTTGAGCAGTACTTC. It translates to CASSLNMATGSFFEQYF. Full variable domain (rest looked up from reference TRBV28 and TRBJ2-7): DVKVTQSSRYLVKRTGEKVFLECVQDMDHENMFWYRQDPGLGLRLIYFSYDVKMKEKGDIPEGYSVSREKKERFSLILESASTNQTSMYLCASSLNMATGSFFEQYFGPGTRLTVT.

The V and J genes are TRBV29-1 and TRBJ2-1; 8 nucleotides align to TRBD1. The V gene end was trimmed by 4 bases and the J gene end by 6 bases; junction bases not matched to a gene: 8. CDR3 length: 14 residues. Germline CDR1 SQVTM, CDR2 ANQGSEA. The CDR3 reads CSVAGQGLGNEQFF. The CDR3 nucleotides are TGCAGCGTTGCCGGACAGGGTCTTGGCAATGAGCAGTTCTTC.

V and J are TRBV4-1 and TRBJ1-4, with D hard to call. V lost 5 bases to trimming and J lost 8 bases, with 15 bases between them. Germline V lookup: CDR1 MGHRA, CDR2 YSYEKL. The CDR3 length is 14 residues. The CDR3 DNA sequence: TGCGCCAGCAGCATCCTTCTTTCCGGGGAAAAACTGTTTTTT. Its protein is CASSILLSGEKLFF.

V is TRBV29-1 and J is TRBJ1-2; TRBD1 agrees at 10 bases. CDR1 is SQVTM, CDR2 ANQGSEA, per germline. The V gene end was trimmed by 7 bases and the J gene end by 2 bases; junction bases not matched to a gene: 16. CDR3 length: 17 amino acids. The CDR3 DNA reads TGCAGCGCCCCCAGATCGACAGGGGGCGGGAAAAACTATGGCTACACCTTC. Translation gives CSAPRSTGGGKNYGYTF.

This clone was seen only once. The J gene is TRBJ1-2, the V gene TRBV18; D may be TRBD1 (6 bases). V gave up 2 bases and J gave up 3 bases, with 10 bases separating them. Germline CDR1 KGHSH, CDR2 LQKENI. The CDR3 has 14 amino acids. The CDR3 protein is CASSPIEGDYGYTF. As DNA, the CDR3 is TGTGCCAGCTCACCAATCGAGGGGGACTATGGCTACACCTTC. Variable domain in full (rest from reference TRBV18 and TRBJ1-2): NAGVMQNPRHLVRRRGQEARLRCSPMKGHSHVYWYRQLPEEGLKFMVYLQKENIIDESGMPKERFSAEFPKEGPSILRIQQVVRGDSAAYFCASSPIEGDYGYTFGSGTRLTVV.

This chain joins TRBV18 and TRBJ1-1; 11 bases match TRBD1. The V segment lost 5 bases and the J segment 6 bases; nucleotides outside the gene matches: 8. Germline CDR1 reads KGHSH; CDR2 reads LQKENI. The CDR3 runs 15 residues. CDR3 DNA: TGTGCCAGCTCAGCCCTTGGACAGGGGGCCGCTGAAGCTTTCTTT. Encoded protein: CASSALGQGAAEAFF.

The chain combines TRBV5-5 with TRBJ1-1; 8 bases agree with TRBD1. This CDR3 contains 14 residues. With 2 bases clipped from V and 5 bases from J, the junction kept 5 bases outside the gene matches. From germline, CDR1 is SGHKS and CDR2 YYEKEE (reference sequence). The CDR3 sequence: CASSFIQGATEAFF. CDR3 DNA sequence: TGTGCCAGCAGCTTTATCCAGGGGGCTACTGAAGCTTTCTTT.

This chain uses TRBV5-6 with TRBJ1-6, with D tentatively TRBD1 (5 bases). This CDR3 has 17 amino acids. Trimming removed 4 bases from V and 10 bases from J, with 24 bases in between. CDR1 is SGHDT and CDR2 is YYEEEE in the germline V gene. CDR3 sequence: CASSRAAGDIERSPLHF. CDR3 nucleotides: TGTGCCAGCAGCCGGGCGGCGGGGGATATAGAAAGGTCACCCCTCCACTTT.

The chain's CDR3 is CTSSRRSYF. In nucleotides, the CDR3 is TGCACCAGCAGCCGGAGGTCGTACTTC. The chain couples TRBV1 to TRBJ2-4; the table names TRBD2, a call not compared with the DNA. TRBV1 has pseudogene status. The CDR3 runs to 9 residues.

This clone was seen just once. V is TRBV9 and J is TRBJ2-7, with 7 positions matching TRBD1. CDR1 and CDR2 from the germline V gene are SGDLS and YYNGEE. Trimming cost V 4 bases and J 3 bases; bases outside gene matches: 4. The CDR3 extends over 13 amino acids. CDR3: CASSTGQFYEQYF. The CDR3, as DNA: TGTGCCAGCAGCACGGGACAGTTCTACGAGCAGTACTTC.

The V and J genes are TRBV18 and TRBJ1-1; the D is unclear. CDR1 and CDR2 from the germline V gene are KGHSH and LQKENI. Trimming stripped 0 bases from V and 7 bases from J, with 12 bases between. The CDR3 spans 14 residues. The chain's CDR3 is CASSPPYTYSEAFF. CDR3 in DNA: TGTGCCAGCTCACCACCGTACACTTACAGTGAAGCTTTCTTT.

This clone was counted between two and nine times. The chain is built from TRBV30 and TRBJ2-7; maybe TRBD1 (5 bases). The CDR3 has 12 residues. The V end was cut by 3 bases, the J end by 4 bases, with 10 bases between. Germline CDR1 GTSNPN, CDR2 SVGIG (reference sequence). CDR3 amino acids: CAWSVKGYEQYF. CDR3 nucleotides: TGTGCCTGGAGCGTAAAGGGGTACGAGCAGTACTTC.

V gene TRBV19 combines with J gene TRBJ2-7; tentative D call: TRBD1 (6 bases). V was shortened by 6 bases and J by 4 bases, with 13 bases between the two germline ends. There are 13 residues in the CDR3. Germline V CDR1 and CDR2: LNHDA, SQIVND (reference sequence). In DNA form, the CDR3 reads TGTGCCAGTAGCCCAGGGGTCCTGTACGAGCAGTACTTC. It encodes CASSPGVLYEQYF.

The chain carries TRBV9 and TRBJ2-4, with 9 bases fitting TRBD1. Germline values: CDR1 SGDLS, CDR2 YYNGEE. The junction had 13 bases not matched to a gene; V was cut back by 4 bases and J by 8 bases. The CDR3 length is 16 residues. CDR3 region: CASSSRDRDLRDIQYF. For the CDR3, the DNA is TGTGCCAGCAGCTCCCGGGACAGGGACCTCAGGGACATTCAGTACTTC.

In this sample, this clone turned up a few times. The rearrangement joins TRBV12-3 or TRBV12-4 to TRBJ1-1; D is unclear. CDR3 length: 11 residues. The ends were cut back, 3 bases at V and 7 bases at J, with 6 bases in the middle. The CDR3 spells CASSLADEAFF. In nucleotides, the CDR3 is TGTGCCAGCAGTTTGGCGGATGAAGCTTTCTTT.